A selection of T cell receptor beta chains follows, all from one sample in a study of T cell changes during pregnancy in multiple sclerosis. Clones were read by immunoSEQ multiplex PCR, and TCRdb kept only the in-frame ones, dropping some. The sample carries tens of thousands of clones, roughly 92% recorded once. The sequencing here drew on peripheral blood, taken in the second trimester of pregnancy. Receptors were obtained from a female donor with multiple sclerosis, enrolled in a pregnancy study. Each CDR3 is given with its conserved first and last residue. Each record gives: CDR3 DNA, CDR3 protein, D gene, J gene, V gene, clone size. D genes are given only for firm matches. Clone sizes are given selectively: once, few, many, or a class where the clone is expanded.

CDR3 DNA: TGTGCCAGCTCACCACGGTTACCGGCGGACACCGGGGAGCTGTTTTTT
CDR3 protein: CASSPRLPADTGELFF
D gene: .
J gene: TRBJ2-2
V gene: TRBV18
clone size: .

CDR3 DNA: TGTGCCAGCAGCGTGTCAGGGGATATCGGGGAGCTGTTTTTT
CDR3 protein: CASSVSGDIGELFF
D gene: .
J gene: TRBJ2-2
V gene: TRBV9
clone size: .

CDR3 DNA: TGTGCCTGGACCTTCCCCAGATATAATTCACCCCTCCACTTT
CDR3 protein: CAWTFPRYNSPLHF
D gene: .
J gene: TRBJ1-6
V gene: TRBV30
clone size: .

CDR3 DNA: TGTGCCAGCACCCCGGTGGGGACAGGGGGGCAGTTCTTC
CDR3 protein: CASTPVGTGGQFF
D gene: TRBD1
J gene: TRBJ2-1
V gene: TRBV7-9
clone size: once

CDR3 DNA: TGTGCTAGCAGCCGGAGCACAGGGGCCACAGATACGCAGTATTTT
CDR3 protein: CASSRSTGATDTQYF
D gene: TRBD1
J gene: TRBJ2-3
V gene: TRBV7-7
clone size: .

CDR3 DNA: TGTGCCAGCAGCTTAGCAGGCAATACGGGGCAGTTCTTC
CDR3 protein: CASSLAGNTGQFF
D gene: .
J gene: TRBJ2-1
V gene: TRBV7-8
clone size: .

CDR3 DNA: TGCGCCAGCAGCCAGGGGGGGCCTTTGAACACTGAAGCTTTCTTT
CDR3 protein: CASSQGGPLNTEAFF
D gene: .
J gene: TRBJ1-1
V gene: TRBV4-1
clone size: .

CDR3 DNA: TGCGCCAGCACTCCAGCAGGGTTTGGGGCCAACGTCCTGACTTTC
CDR3 protein: CASTPAGFGANVLTF
D gene: .
J gene: TRBJ2-6
V gene: TRBV5-1
clone size: .

CDR3 DNA: TGTGCCAGCAGTCCCCCCTTGACAGGGTTAGGGACTGAAGCTTTCTTT
CDR3 protein: CASSPPLTGLGTEAFF
D gene: TRBD1
J gene: TRBJ1-1
V gene: TRBV7-9
clone size: .

CDR3 DNA: TGTGCCAGCAGTCAGGGTACTGGAAACACCATATATTTT
CDR3 protein: CASSQGTGNTIYF
D gene: .
J gene: TRBJ1-3
V gene: TRBV6-5
clone size: .

CDR3 DNA: TGTGCCACCAGCAGAGGGACAGTTAATGAAAAACTGTTTTTT
CDR3 protein: CATSRGTVNEKLFF
D gene: .
J gene: TRBJ1-4
V gene: TRBV15
clone size: .

CDR3 DNA: TGTGCCAGCAGCCTCGGGGGGGGTGTTGAAAAACTGTTTTTT
CDR3 protein: CASSLGGGVEKLFF
D gene: .
J gene: TRBJ1-4
V gene: TRBV9
clone size: few

CDR3 DNA: TGTGCCAGCAGCACGGGTGGGGACAGCTCGTTC
CDR3 protein: CASSTGGDSSF
D gene: TRBD1
J gene: TRBJ2-7
V gene: TRBV13
clone size: once

CDR3 DNA: TGTGCCTGGAGTGGGGGCAGTTCCTACGAGCAGTACTTC
CDR3 protein: CAWSGGSSYEQYF
D gene: .
J gene: TRBJ2-7
V gene: TRBV30
clone size: .

CDR3 DNA: TGTGCCAGCAGCCTAAAGTCCCCAAAGACTAGCGGGAGTAGGGTGGAGCAGTTCTTC
CDR3 protein: CASSLKSPKTSGSRVEQFF
D gene: TRBD2
J gene: TRBJ2-1
V gene: TRBV7-3
clone size: .

CDR3 DNA: TGTGCCAGCAAACTAGCGGAGAACACCGGGGAGCTGTTTTTT
CDR3 protein: CASKLAENTGELFF
D gene: TRBD2
J gene: TRBJ2-2
V gene: TRBV2
clone size: .

CDR3 DNA: TGCGCCAGCAGCATTACAGGGACTGGAAACACCATATATTTT
CDR3 protein: CASSITGTGNTIYF
D gene: .
J gene: TRBJ1-3
V gene: TRBV4-1
clone size: .

CDR3 DNA: TGTGCCAGCAGTTGGAGTGATAATAACTATGGCTACACCTTC
CDR3 protein: CASSWSDNNYGYTF
D gene: .
J gene: TRBJ1-2
V gene: TRBV6-6
clone size: .

CDR3 DNA: TGTGCCAGCAGTAGTCTAGCGGGGGACACCGGGGAGCTGTTTTTT
CDR3 protein: CASSSLAGDTGELFF
D gene: TRBD2
J gene: TRBJ2-2
V gene: TRBV6-1
clone size: few

CDR3 DNA: TGCGCCAGCAGCTTGGCCCTAGCGCGTAGCACAGATACGCAGTATTTT
CDR3 protein: CASSLALARSTDTQYF
D gene: .
J gene: TRBJ2-3
V gene: TRBV5-1
clone size: .

CDR3 DNA: TGCGCCAGCAGCCCTACGGGGAGCTCCTACGAGCAGTACTTC
CDR3 protein: CASSPTGSSYEQYF
D gene: .
J gene: TRBJ2-7
V gene: TRBV4-3
clone size: .

CDR3 DNA: TGCGCCAGCAGCCAATGGGACAGAACCTACGAGCAGTACTTC
CDR3 protein: CASSQWDRTYEQYF
D gene: TRBD1
J gene: TRBJ2-7
V gene: TRBV4-3
clone size: .

CDR3 DNA: TGCGCCAGCAGCCAAGAAACCGAGGATTACACCGGGGAGCTGTTTTTT
CDR3 protein: CASSQETEDYTGELFF
D gene: .
J gene: TRBJ2-2
V gene: TRBV4-1
clone size: .

CDR3 DNA: TGTGCCAGCAGCTCACAAACTAGAGCCACCTACAATGAGCAGTTCTTC
CDR3 protein: CASSSQTRATYNEQFF
D gene: .
J gene: TRBJ2-1
V gene: TRBV7-8
clone size: .

CDR3 DNA: TGTGCCAGCAGCCTAAGGGACAGACTGGGTGGTGGTACGCAGTATTTT
CDR3 protein: CASSLRDRLGGGTQYF
D gene: TRBD1
J gene: TRBJ2-3
V gene: TRBV7-9
clone size: .

CDR3 DNA: TGTGCCAGCGGCAACCAAGAGACCCAGTACTTC
CDR3 protein: CASGNQETQYF
D gene: .
J gene: TRBJ2-5
V gene: TRBV9
clone size: .

CDR3 DNA: TGTGCCAGCTCACAAAGGACTAGCGGGCCCTACGAGCAGTACTTC
CDR3 protein: CASSQRTSGPYEQYF
D gene: TRBD2
J gene: TRBJ2-7
V gene: TRBV18
clone size: .

CDR3 DNA: TGTGCCTGGAGTAGGCTAGCGGGAGTACAAAACGAGCAGTTCTTC
CDR3 protein: CAWSRLAGVQNEQFF
D gene: TRBD2
J gene: TRBJ2-1
V gene: TRBV30
clone size: .

CDR3 DNA: TGTGCCAGCAGCCCCACTCTGGACAGGGCCTACAATGAGCAGTTCTTC
CDR3 protein: CASSPTLDRAYNEQFF
D gene: TRBD1
J gene: TRBJ2-1
V gene: TRBV5-4
clone size: .

CDR3 DNA: TGCGCCAGCAGCCAAGATCCCGGAGACTTCCAAGAGACCCAGTACTTC
CDR3 protein: CASSQDPGDFQETQYF
D gene: .
J gene: TRBJ2-5
V gene: TRBV4-1
clone size: once

CDR3 DNA: TGTGCCAGCAGCGTAGCGGCGGGGGGGAGCCAAGAGACCCAGTACTTC
CDR3 protein: CASSVAAGGSQETQYF
D gene: TRBD2
J gene: TRBJ2-5
V gene: TRBV9
clone size: .

CDR3 DNA: TGTGCCACCGGACAGGGGGGGGCCGGGGAGCTGTTTTTT
CDR3 protein: CATGQGGAGELFF
D gene: TRBD1
J gene: TRBJ2-2
V gene: TRBV27
clone size: .

CDR3 DNA: TGTGCCAGCAGCCCGATCGGACAGGGAAACACTGAAGCTTTCTTT
CDR3 protein: CASSPIGQGNTEAFF
D gene: TRBD1
J gene: TRBJ1-1
V gene: TRBV28
clone size: .

CDR3 DNA: TGTGCCTGGAGTTCGACTATGGAAGTCGATGAGCAGTTCTTC
CDR3 protein: CAWSSTMEVDEQFF
D gene: .
J gene: TRBJ2-1
V gene: TRBV30
clone size: .

CDR3 DNA: TGTGCCAGCAGTGAATGGGCCGTAAGCGAGACCCAGTACTTC
CDR3 protein: CASSEWAVSETQYF
D gene: .
J gene: TRBJ2-5
V gene: TRBV25-1
clone size: .

CDR3 DNA: TGTGCCAGCAGCTCAGAAAACACCGGGGAGCTGTTTTTT
CDR3 protein: CASSSENTGELFF
D gene: .
J gene: TRBJ2-2
V gene: TRBV2
clone size: .

CDR3 DNA: TGTGCCAGTAGTATCACGGGTACGGGTTACTACGAGCAGTACTTC
CDR3 protein: CASSITGTGYYEQYF
D gene: .
J gene: TRBJ2-7
V gene: TRBV19
clone size: once

CDR3 DNA: TGCAGCGTTGAGGGGGGGGAAGTCAACGAGCAGTACTTC
CDR3 protein: CSVEGGEVNEQYF
D gene: TRBD2
J gene: TRBJ2-7
V gene: TRBV29-1
clone size: .

CDR3 DNA: TGTGCCAGCAGCTCGGGACAGGGCTCCTACGAGCAGTACTTC
CDR3 protein: CASSSGQGSYEQYF
D gene: TRBD1
J gene: TRBJ2-7
V gene: TRBV7-6
clone size: .

CDR3 DNA: TGTGCCAGCAGCGGCCAGGGGGCGCAGGCCTATAATTCACCCCTCCACTTT
CDR3 protein: CASSGQGAQAYNSPLHF
D gene: TRBD1
J gene: TRBJ1-6
V gene: TRBV5-4
clone size: .

CDR3 DNA: TGTGCCAGCAGTATGGACAGGAACGCTTACGAGCAGTACTTC
CDR3 protein: CASSMDRNAYEQYF
D gene: TRBD1
J gene: TRBJ2-7
V gene: TRBV27
clone size: .

CDR3 DNA: TGTGCCAGCAGCTTAGTACTAGCGGGGGGAAGGGAGACCCAGTACTTC
CDR3 protein: CASSLVLAGGRETQYF
D gene: TRBD2
J gene: TRBJ2-5
V gene: TRBV7-9
clone size: .

CDR3 DNA: TGTGCCAGCAGTTTAGGGGAGAGGGGGGAGACCCAGTACTTC
CDR3 protein: CASSLGERGETQYF
D gene: .
J gene: TRBJ2-5
V gene: TRBV27
clone size: once

CDR3 DNA: TGTGCCAGCAGTTTCCTCCTAGCGGGAGTGCCAGAGACCCAGTACTTC
CDR3 protein: CASSFLLAGVPETQYF
D gene: TRBD2
J gene: TRBJ2-5
V gene: TRBV6-5
clone size: .

CDR3 DNA: TGTGCCACCAGCCCAAGTGACAACTCTGGAAACACCATATATTTT
CDR3 protein: CATSPSDNSGNTIYF
D gene: .
J gene: TRBJ1-3
V gene: TRBV15
clone size: .

CDR3 DNA: TGTGCCAGCAGTGCCGGACTAGCGGGGAGGAACGAGCAGTACTTC
CDR3 protein: CASSAGLAGRNEQYF
D gene: TRBD2
J gene: TRBJ2-7
V gene: TRBV2
clone size: .

CDR3 DNA: TGTGCCAGCAGCTTCAGGATAGCGGGAGGCCCCGGGGAGCTGTTTTTT
CDR3 protein: CASSFRIAGGPGELFF
D gene: TRBD2
J gene: TRBJ2-2
V gene: TRBV11-2
clone size: .

CDR3 DNA: TGTGCCAGCAGCTCAATCGACAGGGGTTGGCTGGAGCAGTACTTC
CDR3 protein: CASSSIDRGWLEQYF
D gene: TRBD1
J gene: TRBJ2-7
V gene: TRBV5-6
clone size: .

CDR3 DNA: TGTGCCAGCAGCCTACCCGTGGGCAGCACAGATACGCAGTATTTT
CDR3 protein: CASSLPVGSTDTQYF
D gene: .
J gene: TRBJ2-3
V gene: TRBV7-9
clone size: .

CDR3 DNA: TGTGCCAGCAGTTACCCAGGACTAGCGGGGGGGGACTCCTACAATGAGCAGTTCTTC
CDR3 protein: CASSYPGLAGGDSYNEQFF
D gene: TRBD2
J gene: TRBJ2-1
V gene: TRBV28
clone size: .

CDR3 DNA: TGCGCCAGCAGCCAAGATATACCGGGACTAGCGGGGTATGAGCAGTACTTC
CDR3 protein: CASSQDIPGLAGYEQYF
D gene: TRBD2
J gene: TRBJ2-7
V gene: TRBV4-3
clone size: .

CDR3 DNA: TGTGCCTGGAGTCACCAAACTCTACTCAATCAGCCCCAGCATTTT
CDR3 protein: CAWSHQTLLNQPQHF
D gene: .
J gene: TRBJ1-5
V gene: TRBV30
clone size: .

CDR3 DNA: TGTGCCAGCCGACAGGTTAACAATCAGCCCCAGCATTTT
CDR3 protein: CASRQVNNQPQHF
D gene: .
J gene: TRBJ1-5
V gene: TRBV6-1
clone size: .

CDR3 DNA: TGTGCCAGTAGCAGTAAGAGGGCAACTAATGAAAAACTGTTTTTT
CDR3 protein: CASSSKRATNEKLFF
D gene: .
J gene: TRBJ1-4
V gene: TRBV19
clone size: .

CDR3 DNA: TGCGCCAGCAGCTTGACTGGCCCGGGACTGGGGGCCTACGAGCAGTACTTC
CDR3 protein: CASSLTGPGLGAYEQYF
D gene: .
J gene: TRBJ2-7
V gene: TRBV5-1
clone size: .

CDR3 DNA: TGTGCCAGCAGCTTTGACACGACTAACTATGGCTACACCTTC
CDR3 protein: CASSFDTTNYGYTF
D gene: .
J gene: TRBJ1-2
V gene: TRBV7-8
clone size: .